One and the same sample provided the 2 T cell receptor beta chains below, sequenced in a study of cytomegalovirus exposure and HLA in healthy donors. This PCR relied on a set of 60 Vbeta primers and 13 Jbeta primers. Measured with immunoSEQ multiplex PCR; TCRdb has only the in-frame clones, and not every one. Here the sample spans under 200,000 clones, approximately 78% being singletons. Sequenced material: PBMCs. These receptor sequences come from a woman aged 18-29 years in good health and CMV-seronegative.

This rearrangement joins TRBV28 to TRBJ2-2, with TRBD1 matching over 9 bases. V lost 6 bases to trimming and J lost 6 bases; unmatched junction nucleotides: 8. The CDR3 totals 15 residues. In germline, CDR1 is MDHEN, CDR2 SYDVKM. For the CDR3, the DNA is TGTGCCAGCAGGACGTTAACAGGGGGCCCCGGGGAGCTGTTTTTT. It translates to CASRTLTGGPGELFF.

The chain is built from TRBV7-9 and TRBJ2-5; D perhaps matches TRBD1 (6 bases). V lost 6 bases and J 5 bases, leaving 13 bases between the germline ends. The CDR3 contains 13 residues. The germline gives CDR1 SEHNR, CDR2 FQNEAQ (reference sequence). The CDR3 spells CASRDSSWETQYF. CDR3 coding DNA: TGTGCCAGCAGGGACAGTTCCTGGGAGACCCAGTACTTC. The full variable domain, its missing parts supplied by reference TRBV7-9 and TRBJ2-5, is DTGVSQNPRHKITKRGQNVTFRCDPISEHNRLYWYRQTLGQGPEFLTYFQNEAQLEKSRLLSDRFSAERPKGSFSTLEIQRTEQGDSAMYLCASRDSSWETQYFGPGTRLLVL.